These 5 T cell receptor beta chains came from one sample sequenced in a study of beta chain features in type 1 diabetes. The whole isolated RNA underwent reverse transcription, so sequencing captured expressed TCRB transcripts. Profiled with immunoSEQ multiplex PCR; TCRdb holds only in-frame clones, not every one. This table holds 620,000 or so clones, roughly a sixth found once. Sequencing was done on a sample of naive CD4+ T cells from blood. These receptors originate from a man younger than 35 in good health.

The chain employs TRBV4-1 and TRBJ1-6; perhaps TRBD1 as D (6 bases). This CDR3 has 15 amino acids. Germline CDR1 MGHRA, CDR2 YSYEKL. Trimming left V 3 bases short and J 7 bases short, with 13 bases between. The CDR3, as DNA: TGCGCCAGCAGCCAGGAGGGGGGGCCCAATTCACCCCTCCACTTT. Encoded protein: CASSQEGGPNSPLHF.

Only a few counts were recorded for this clone. CDR3 residues: CASSVDALHPSGNTIYF. CDR3 DNA: TGTGCCAGCAGCGTAGATGCCCTACACCCCTCTGGAAACACCATATATTTT. The V and J genes are TRBV9 and TRBJ1-3, with D unresolved. The CDR3 covers 17 residues. The germline gives CDR1 SGDLS, CDR2 YYNGEE. V dropped 0 bases and J dropped 0 bases, with 13 bases sitting between them.

The rearrangement uses TRBV6-5 and TRBJ1-3, with D unclear. Trimming shortened V by 0 bases and J by 1 base, and 10 bases separated the two germline ends. The CDR3 has 16 residues. Per the germline V gene, CDR1 is MNHEY and CDR2 is SVGAGI. The CDR3 sequence is CASSYSQWVSGNTIYF. CDR3 in DNA: TGTGCCAGCAGTTACTCGCAGTGGGTGTCTGGAAACACCATATATTTT.

V usage is TRBV28 and J usage is TRBJ2-5, with D hard to call. The CDR3 spans 12 residues. CDR1 is MDHEN and CDR2 is SYDVKM in the germline V gene. V lost 6 bases to trimming and J lost 2 bases, with 7 bases between them. The CDR3 coding sequence is TGTGCCAGCAGCTTAGTACAAGAGACCCAGTACTTC. Residues: CASSLVQETQYF.

Only a few counts were recorded for this clone. The chain combines TRBV4-1 with TRBJ2-7, with TRBD1 matching over 11 bases. Trimming cost V 3 bases and J 3 bases; bases outside gene matches: 10. Germline CDR1 is MGHRA and CDR2 is YSYEKL. The CDR3 loop spans 17 amino acids. The CDR3 coding sequence is TGCGCCAGCAGCCAGGTTTTTGGACAGGGGGCCGGCTACGAGCAGTACTTC. Translating gives CASSQVFGQGAGYEQYF.